This TCR beta chain was profiled in a study of cytomegalovirus exposure and HLA in healthy donors. In the case of this clone: The junction differs from germline at one of its ends, possibly a read error.

In the PCR, 60 Vbeta and 13 Jbeta primers were used. The table came from immunoSEQ multiplex PCR; TCRdb's copy has only in-frame clones and leaves some out. The table shows about 94,000 clones, with roughly 79% occurring only once. Germline CDR1 is SSHAT and CDR2 is FNYEAQ (reference sequence). CDR3 length: 13 amino acids. The receptor's source is a woman in her thirties or forties in good health and CMV-seronegative. The chain joins TRBV7-7 to TRBJ2-2; D unresolved. The specimen sequenced was PBMCs. The CDR3 nucleotides read TGTGCTAGCAGTCAGTCGAACACCGGGGAGCTGTTTTTT. Protein: CASSQSNTGELFF.